The 25 T cell receptor beta chains presented below share a single source sample, sequenced in a study of technical replicates of blood from a few donors. The table came from immunoSEQ multiplex PCR; TCRdb's copy has only in-frame clones and leaves some out. The profile shows 75,000 to 90,000 clones, approximately 93% of them singletons. Sequencing input: T cells isolated from PBMCs. These receptors originate from a human donor in good health.

Only a few counts were recorded for this clone. V usage is TRBV11-2 and J usage is TRBJ1-1; D gene uncertain. The CDR3 is 16 residues long. The germline gives CDR1 SGHAT, CDR2 FQNNGV. Trimming took off 5 bases at V and 5 bases at J, with 21 bases between the two ends. Here the CDR3 reads CASSATPWRLRTEAFF. The CDR3 DNA reads TGTGCCAGCAGCGCCACACCATGGAGGCTGAGAACTGAAGCTTTCTTT.

V usage is TRBV5-1 and J usage is TRBJ2-7, with D unresolved. Germline CDR1 SGHRS, CDR2 YFSETQ. CDR3 length equals 12 residues. Trimming left V 1 base short and J 6 bases short, with 8 bases between. The CDR3 protein is CASSLYVPEQYF. Here the CDR3 DNA reads TGCGCCAGCAGCTTGTATGTCCCCGAGCAGTACTTC.

The table lists this clone with a count of one. The V and J genes are TRBV4-2 and TRBJ2-3; D perhaps matches TRBD2 (6 bases). V gave up 0 bases and J gave up 2 bases, with 12 bases separating them. CDR3 length: 16 amino acids. Germline assignment: CDR1 LGHNA and CDR2 YNFKEQ. Here the CDR3 reads CASSQDRAGPTDTQYF. CDR3 coding DNA: TGTGCCAGCAGCCAAGATAGGGCGGGACCCACAGATACGCAGTATTTT.

J is TRBJ2-1 and V is TRBV14; TRBD2 matches 16 bases. There are 18 residues in the CDR3. Trimming removed 1 base from V and 9 bases from J; junction bases left unmatched: 9. The germline V gene encodes CDR1 SGHDN and CDR2 FVKESK. The CDR3 DNA sequence: TGTGCCAGCAGCCAAGTTTCCGGGACTAGCGGGAGGGCCCCTGAGCAGTTCTTC. It specifies CASSQVSGTSGRAPEQFF.

This chain connects TRBV30 to TRBJ2-7; D uncertain. With 4 bases removed from V and 1 base from J, the gap between germline ends came to 5 bases. The germline V gene has CDR1 GTSNPN and CDR2 SVGIG (reference sequence). CDR3 length: 11 residues. The CDR3: CAWMSSYEQYF. The CDR3, as DNA: TGTGCCTGGATGTCATCCTACGAGCAGTACTTC. Together with reference TRBV30 and TRBJ2-7, the CDR3 gives the full variable domain: SQTIHQWPATLVQPVGSPLSLECTVEGTSNPNLYWYRQAAGRGLQLLFYSVGIGQISSEVPQNLSASRPQDRQFILSSKKLLLSDSGFYLCAWMSSYEQYFGPGTRLTVT.

This clone was detected only a few times. The chain recombines TRBV19 with TRBJ2-7; 7 positions match TRBD1. This CDR3 has 15 amino acids. J gave up 6 bases and V 3 bases, and 11 bases lay outside the gene matches. CDR1 LNHDA and CDR2 SQIVND come from the germline V gene (reference sequence). In DNA, the CDR3 is TGTGCCAGTAGTATTAGGGGGACAGCTCACTCCGAGCAGTACTTC. Its translation: CASSIRGTAHSEQYF.

The chain links TRBV6-5 to TRBJ2-4; 7 bases map to TRBD1. Germline V CDR1 and CDR2: MNHEY, SVGAGI. This CDR3 region has 15 residues. J lost 6 bases, V lost 0 bases, and 5 bases had no gene match. In DNA, the CDR3 is TGTGCCAGCAGTTACTCGGGACAGAAAGCAAACATTCAGTACTTC. Amino acids: CASSYSGQKANIQYF.

The chain employs TRBV19 and TRBJ1-1, with 8 nucleotides matching TRBD1. CDR1 LNHDA and CDR2 SQIVND come from the germline V gene (reference sequence). The CDR3 contains 16 residues. V gave up 6 bases and J gave up 0 bases; unmatched junction bases: 9. In DNA form, the CDR3 reads TGTGCCAGTAGAAGACAGGGGTTCGGGGTGAACACTGAAGCTTTCTTT. This translates into CASRRQGFGVNTEAFF.

The chain carries TRBV2 and TRBJ1-5; D may be TRBD1 (6 bases). Germline CDR1 and CDR2: SNHLY and FYNNEI. The CDR3 is 16 residues long. The V and J ends lost 0 bases and 0 bases respectively, with 9 bases between them. CDR3 protein: CASSEAEQGSNQPQHF. The DNA for the CDR3 is TGTGCCAGCAGTGAAGCCGAACAGGGTAGCAATCAGCCCCAGCATTTT.

The chain is built from TRBV2 and TRBJ2-5; D is perhaps TRBD1 (6 bases). The germline V gene encodes CDR1 SNHLY and CDR2 FYNNEI. The germline V and J ends were trimmed by 5 bases and 1 base, with 20 bases remaining between them. The length of the CDR3 is 17 residues. CDR3 loop: CASSQTGLVNPQETQYF. The CDR3 DNA follows: TGTGCCAGCAGTCAGACAGGACTGGTCAACCCCCAAGAGACCCAGTACTTC.

This chain links TRBV10-3 with TRBJ2-3; TRBD2 aligns across 8 bases. After removal of 0 bases from V and 2 bases from J, the junction contained 4 bases not matched to a gene. CDR1 ENHRY and CDR2 SYGVKD come from the germline V gene. This CDR3 is 16 amino acids long. Written as DNA, the CDR3 is TGTGCCATCAGTGAGTCGATTAGCGGGATCACAGATACGCAGTATTTT. Translated, it gives CAISESISGITDTQYF.

Of note for this clone: Germline and junction disagree at one end, which may indicate a read error. CDR3 protein: CVSSRVQREGPEQYF. In nucleotides, the CDR3 is TGCGTCAGCAGCCGAGTACAGCGGGAGGGCCCCGAGCAGTACTTC. This chain links TRBV4-1 with TRBJ2-7; 10 nucleotides line up with TRBD2. In germline, CDR1 is MGHRA, CDR2 YSYEKL. This CDR3 is built from 15 residues.

This rearrangement joins TRBV25-1 to TRBJ1-4; unclear D gene. CDR1 MGHDK and CDR2 SYGVNS come from the germline V gene. The V and J ends lost 4 bases and 0 bases respectively, with 9 bases between them. CDR3 length: 15 amino acids. This CDR3 reads CASSVGGATNEKLFF. CDR3 in DNA: TGTGCCAGCAGTGTAGGAGGTGCAACTAATGAAAAACTGTTTTTT. The whole variable domain, filled in from reference TRBV25-1 and TRBJ1-4, reads EADIYQTPRYLVIGTGKKITLECSQTMGHDKMYWYQQDPGMELHLIHYSYGVNSTEKGDLSSESTVSRIRTEHFPLTLESARPSHTSQYLCASSVGGATNEKLFFGSGTQLSVL.

V gene TRBV5-5 combines with J gene TRBJ2-2; D gene uncertain. The CDR3 spans 13 residues. Germline loops: CDR1 SGHKS, CDR2 YYEKEE (reference sequence). The ends were cut back, 4 bases at V and 4 bases at J, with 8 bases in the middle. The CDR3 loop is CASSPISTGELFF. The CDR3 DNA reads TGTGCCAGCAGCCCTATATCCACCGGGGAGCTGTTTTTT. Based on the CDR3 plus reference TRBV5-5 and TRBJ2-2, the full variable domain is DAGVTQSPTHLIKTRGQQVTLRCSPISGHKSVSWYQQVLGQGPQFIFQYYEKEERGRGNFPDRFSARQFPNYSSELNVNALLLGDSALYLCASSPISTGELFFGEGSRLTVL.

This chain links TRBV5-6 with TRBJ1-2; 8 bases match TRBD1. With V trimmed by 5 bases and J by 8 bases, 11 bases remained unmatched. The CDR3 length is 14 residues. Germline CDR1 is SGHDT and CDR2 is YYEEEE. The CDR3 region is CASSFYRGLQGYTF. The CDR3 DNA sequence: TGTGCCAGCAGTTTCTACAGGGGGTTACAGGGCTACACCTTC.

Details on this clone: A junction boundary mismatches the germline segment, possibly from a read error. The rearrangement links TRBV9 to TRBJ1-5, with TRBD1 identical over 7 bases. The length of the CDR3 is 12 residues. Germline V CDR1 and CDR2: SGDLS, YYNGEE. CDR3 protein: CPGGVFNQPQHF. CDR3 nucleotide sequence: TGCCCAGGGGGAGTTTTCAATCAGCCCCAGCATTTT. Full variable domain (rest looked up from reference TRBV9 and TRBJ1-5): DSGVTQTPKHLITATGQRVTLRCSPRSGDLSVYWYQQSLDQGLQFLIQYYNGEERAKGNILERFSAQQFPDLHSELNLSSLELGDSALYFCPGGVFNQPQHFGDGTRLSIL.

This clone was counted once. The rearrangement links TRBV2 to TRBJ2-5, with TRBD1 identical over 7 bases. This CDR3 contains 13 residues. V lost 9 bases and J lost 3; bases outside the gene matches: 7. Germline V CDR1 and CDR2: SNHLY, FYNNEI. The CDR3 nucleotides are TGTGCCAGAACCAGTGGGACAGAAGAGACCCAGTACTTC. It is translated as CARTSGTEETQYF. Full variable domain (missing parts from reference TRBV2 and TRBJ2-5): EPEVTQTPSHQVTQMGQEVILRCVPISNHLYFYWYRQILGQKVEFLVSFYNNEISEKSEIFDDQFSVERPDGSNFTLKIRSTKLEDSAMYFCARTSGTEETQYFGPGTRLLVL.

This chain connects TRBV7-6 to TRBJ1-1; D is ambiguous. The CDR3 has 14 residues. V was cut by 2 bases and J by 1 base, with 8 bases left in between. Germline loops: CDR1 SGHVS, CDR2 FNYEAQ. CDR3 sequence: CASSLSEGNTEAFF. In nucleotides, the CDR3 is TGTGCCAGCAGCTTATCGGAGGGGAACACTGAAGCTTTCTTT.

J is TRBJ2-7 and V is TRBV6-1, with TRBD1 matching over 9 bases. Germline-derived CDR1 and CDR2 are MNHNS and SASEGT. CDR3 length equals 15 residues. V gave up 4 bases and J gave up 3 bases; unmatched junction bases: 7. The CDR3 loop reads CASSAFSGQGYEQYF. CDR3 nucleotides: TGTGCCAGCAGTGCTTTTTCGGGACAGGGCTACGAGCAGTACTTC.

CDR3 nucleotide sequence: TGTGCCAGCAGCCAGACGGAGAGCTCCTACAATGAGCAGTTCTTC. Its protein product is CASSQTESSYNEQFF. The chain carries TRBV6-1 and TRBJ2-1; D gene unclear. Deletions cut 6 bases from V and 0 bases from J, with 12 bases between. CDR1 is MNHNS, CDR2 SASEGT, per germline. The CDR3 has 15 residues.

This chain connects TRBV5-1 to TRBJ2-5; weak D call: TRBD1 (5 bases). The CDR3 covers 14 residues. V dropped 5 bases and J dropped 0 bases, with 11 bases sitting between them. Looked up from germline, CDR1 is SGHRS and CDR2 is YFSETQ. The CDR3 DNA reads TGCGCCAGCAGGACCCGGACAAACCAAGAGACCCAGTACTTC. Protein product: CASRTRTNQETQYF.

The rearrangement links TRBV6-1 to TRBJ2-7; TRBD1 matches at 7 bases. Germline trimming cut 6 bases from V and 1 base from J; bases unmatched to any gene: 6. CDR1 is MNHNS, CDR2 SASEGT, per germline. The CDR3 covers 14 residues. CDR3 in amino acids: CASSAWDSSYEQYF. The CDR3 DNA is TGTGCCAGCAGCGCTTGGGACAGTTCCTACGAGCAGTACTTC.

The rearrangement uses TRBV7-8 and TRBJ1-2; D not certain. CDR1 is SGHVS, CDR2 FQNEAQ, per germline. This CDR3 comprises 15 residues. Trimming shortened V by 4 bases and J by 2 bases, and 14 bases separated the two germline ends. CDR3 region: CASSYRRTDNYGYTF. In nucleotides, the CDR3 is TGTGCCAGCAGCTATCGGAGGACTGACAACTATGGCTACACCTTC.

The count of this clone is one. The chain couples TRBV19 to TRBJ2-7, with 10 nucleotides matching TRBD1. The CDR3 contains 15 residues. CDR1 is LNHDA, CDR2 SQIVND, per germline (reference sequence). Germline trimming cut 5 bases from V and 1 base from J; bases unmatched to any gene: 5. CDR3 residues: CASSSRTGGSYEQYF. The CDR3 DNA reads TGTGCCAGTAGTTCCCGGACAGGGGGATCCTACGAGCAGTACTTC.

Only one count was recorded for this clone. The rearrangement joins TRBV9 to TRBJ2-3; D is perhaps TRBD2 (6 bases). CDR1 and CDR2 from the germline V gene are SGDLS and YYNGEE. This CDR3 has 15 residues. Trimming cost V 0 bases and J 0 bases, with 8 bases left between them. CDR3 sequence: CASSVGAGSTDTQYF. CDR3 bases: TGTGCCAGCAGCGTAGGAGCGGGCAGCACAGATACGCAGTATTTT.